The rows below give T cell receptor beta chains drawn from one sample of a study of T cell changes during pregnancy in multiple sclerosis. TCRdb's table, derived via immunoSEQ multiplex PCR, lists solely in-frame clones and lacks some. The table includes roughly 79,000 clones, approximately 90% detected once. This sample comprised CD4+ T cells from peripheral blood mononuclear cells, obtained before pregnancy. The receptors stem from a female donor with multiple sclerosis, enrolled in a pregnancy study. Both conserved end residues are part of each CDR3. A D gene is named only where the DNA matches it firmly. Not all rows give a size; the values are once, few, many and, for expanded clones, a class.

>TRBV6-1|NA|NA|TRBJ2-4
TGTGCCAGCAGTGCTTTCGGGACTCATCAGTACTTC
CASSAFGTHQYF
>TRBV5-1|NA|TRBD2|TRBJ2-7
TGCGCCAGCAGCTTGGCTCTAGCGGGGGGTTCCTACGAGCAGTACTTC
CASSLALAGGSYEQYF
>TRBV29-1|NA|NA|TRBJ2-7
TGCAGCGTGGGGGGACAGCTGTCCTACGAGCAGTACTTC
CSVGGQLSYEQYF
>TRBV28|NA|TRBD1|TRBJ2-1
TGTGCCAGCAGTTTAGGGACAGGATCTAATGAGCAGTTCTTC
CASSLGTGSNEQFF
>TRBV6-1|NA|NA|TRBJ2-7
TGTGCCAGCAGTGTTATCGGAGGGCCGGATCGCGAGCAGTACTTC
CASSVIGGPDREQYF
>TRBV7-9|NA|NA|TRBJ1-4
TGTGCCAGCAGCATTCCCGGGACTCAAAATGAAAAACTGTTTTTT
CASSIPGTQNEKLFF
>TRBV7-2|NA|TRBD1|TRBJ1-4
TGTGCCAGCACCTTAGGGCTACAGGGGGCTTCTGAAAAACTGTTTTTT
CASTLGLQGASEKLFF
>TRBV5-1|NA|TRBD2|TRBJ2-2
TGCGCCACTTCAGCGGGGAGCACCGGGGAGCTGTTTTTT
CATSAGSTGELFF
>TRBV30|once|NA|TRBJ1-2
TGTGCCTCACCTGACAGCCCTAACTATGGCTACACCTTC
CASPDSPNYGYTF
>TRBV11-2|NA|NA|TRBJ2-5
TGTGCCAGCAGCTCCCGGCCTCAGGACTCGGGGGAGACCCAGTACTTC
CASSSRPQDSGETQYF
>TRBV11-2|NA|NA|TRBJ2-3
TGTGCCAGCAGCTTAGGGCATCAGGGGAAGGCAGATACGCAGTATTTT
CASSLGHQGKADTQYF
>TRBV19|NA|TRBD1|TRBJ1-1
TGTGCCAGTATCCTTTCGGACAGGGGCCTCATGGGTGAAGCTTTCTTT
CASILSDRGLMGEAFF
>TRBV30|NA|TRBD1|TRBJ2-7
TGTGCCTGGATACAGGGGACCTACGAGCAGTACTTC
CAWIQGTYEQYF
>TRBV18|NA|TRBD1|TRBJ1-4
TGTGCCAGCTCACCCCTCGCCGGGACAGGGGGTCGACATGAAAAACTGTTTTTT
CASSPLAGTGGRHEKLFF
>TRBV6-1|NA|NA|TRBJ2-2
TGTGCCAGCAGTGAACACAGTAACTCCGGGGAGCTGTTTTTT
CASSEHSNSGELFF
>TRBV5-1|NA|NA|TRBJ2-3
TGCGCCAGCAGCTGGAGGGATGGCACAGATACGCAGTATTTT
CASSWRDGTDTQYF
>TRBV29-1|NA|TRBD1|TRBJ1-2
TGCAGCGTTGAGGCACAGGGGGCTAACTATGGCTACACCTTC
CSVEAQGANYGYTF
>TRBV10-3|NA|NA|TRBJ1-2
TGTGCCATCAGATGGGACGGGGGGAACTATGGCTACACCTTC
CAIRWDGGNYGYTF
>TRBV11-2|NA|NA|TRBJ2-3
TGTGCCAGCAGCTTAGATCGAGATGATACGCAGTATTTT
CASSLDRDDTQYF
>TRBV28|NA|NA|TRBJ1-5
TGTGCCAGCAGTTTGACGGGTCATAGCAATCAGCCCCAGCATTTT
CASSLTGHSNQPQHF
>TRBV7-2|NA|NA|TRBJ2-5
TGTGCCAGCAGCTCTGGACTATCGAAGACCCAGTACTTC
CASSSGLSKTQYF
>TRBV11-3|NA|TRBD1|TRBJ1-2
TGTGCCAGCAGCTTAGGGTTTGACAGGGCTCGAGGCTATGGCTACACCTTC
CASSLGFDRARGYGYTF
>TRBV7-8|NA|NA|TRBJ2-7
TGTGCCAGCAGCCTTGGGACATTCTCCTACGAGCAGTACTTC
CASSLGTFSYEQYF
>TRBV6-5|once|NA|TRBJ2-3
TGTGCCAGCAGAGAAACCGGGATCCAGTATTTT
CASRETGIQYF